This T cell receptor (beta chain) was observed in a study of T cell changes during pregnancy in multiple sclerosis. V was pared by 5 bases and J by 3 bases, with 14 bases between. Germline CDR1 and CDR2: MDHEN and SYDVKM. This CDR3 comprises 14 residues. The assay was immunoSEQ multiplex PCR, and TCRdb's table has in-frame clones only and misses some. The sample consists of 70,000 to 85,000 clones, about 91% of them appearing once. The sequencing used peripheral blood, collected before pregnancy. The TCR was taken from a female donor with multiple sclerosis, enrolled in a pregnancy study. The chain links TRBV28 to TRBJ2-7; possible D gene TRBD2, 5 bases. The CDR3 here is CASSPRDYGYEQYF. Written as DNA, the CDR3 is TGTGCCAGCAGTCCCCGGGATTACGGCTACGAGCAGTACTTC.